This is a list of T cell receptor beta chains from one sample in a study of response to subunit inactivated influenza vaccine. TCRdb redid the calling of the RT-PCR reads with MiXCR, one entry per CDR3 protein. Here the sample spans about 520,000 distinct CDR3 sequences, approximately 9.9% being singletons. The sample consisted of PBMCs from blood, taken roughly 47 days after vaccination. The receptor source for this set is a man aged 50 to 60 who received an inactivated influenza vaccine. The CDR3 runs from the conserved cysteine through the conserved F or W. The order of the fields is D gene, clone size, J gene, V gene, CDR3 DNA, CDR3 protein. D genes are given only for firm matches. The size entry is marked missing in some rows and otherwise reads once, few, many or a size class.

D gene: TRBD2
clone size: .
J gene: TRBJ2-1
V gene: TRBV7-3
CDR3 DNA: TGTGCCAGCAGCTTAGGAGCGACTAGCGGGAGGGAGCAGTTCTTC
CDR3 protein: CASSLGATSGREQFF

D gene: .
clone size: many
J gene: TRBJ2-4
V gene: TRBV27
CDR3 DNA: TGTGCCAGCATCTTATCAGGGAAAAACATTCAGTACTTC
CDR3 protein: CASILSGKNIQYF

D gene: TRBD2
clone size: few
J gene: TRBJ2-2
V gene: TRBV5-1
CDR3 DNA: TGCGCCAGCAGCTTGACACTAGCGGGAGCCGGGGAGCTGTTTTTT
CDR3 protein: CASSLTLAGAGELFF

D gene: TRBD1
clone size: .
J gene: TRBJ2-1
V gene: TRBV5-6
CDR3 DNA: TGTGCCAGCAGCTTGGCCGTGACAGGGGGCGGCGGAGCCTACAATGAGCAGTTCTTC
CDR3 protein: CASSLAVTGGGGAYNEQFF

D gene: TRBD2
clone size: few
J gene: TRBJ2-3
V gene: TRBV4-1
CDR3 DNA: TGCGCCAGCAGCTGGGGAGGGCAGGGTAACACAGATACGCAGTATTTT
CDR3 protein: CASSWGGQGNTDTQYF

D gene: TRBD1
clone size: many
J gene: TRBJ2-2
V gene: TRBV12-3/TRBV12-4
CDR3 DNA: TGTGCCAGCAGTTTAGGGACAGGGGGAGCGAACACCGGGGAGCTGTTTTTT
CDR3 protein: CASSLGTGGANTGELFF

D gene: TRBD1
clone size: few
J gene: TRBJ1-6
V gene: TRBV3-1
CDR3 DNA: TGTGCCAGCAGCCAAGTCGGCAGGGGGTATTCACCCCTCCACTTT
CDR3 protein: CASSQVGRGYSPLHF

D gene: TRBD1
clone size: .
J gene: TRBJ1-3
V gene: TRBV3-1
CDR3 DNA: TGTGCCAGCAGCCGGGACAGGGCTGGAAACACCATATATTTT
CDR3 protein: CASSRDRAGNTIYF

D gene: .
clone size: .
J gene: TRBJ1-1
V gene: TRBV11-2
CDR3 DNA: TGTGCCAGCAGCCTAGTCCGATCAGCGGGGGTTAAGGCTTTCTTT
CDR3 protein: CASSLVRSAGVKAFF

D gene: .
clone size: many
J gene: TRBJ2-7
V gene: TRBV5-1
CDR3 DNA: TGCGCCAGCAGCTTGGAACCCCCCTACGAGCAGTACTTC
CDR3 protein: CASSLEPPYEQYF

D gene: TRBD2
clone size: many
J gene: TRBJ2-1
V gene: TRBV12-3/TRBV12-4
CDR3 DNA: TGTGCCAGCGAGACTAGCGGGTACAATGAGCAGTTCTTC
CDR3 protein: CASETSGYNEQFF

D gene: .
clone size: .
J gene: TRBJ2-7
V gene: TRBV3-1
CDR3 DNA: TGTGCCAGCAGCCAAGATGTGGGCGGCTTAGGCTACGAGCAGTACTTC
CDR3 protein: CASSQDVGGLGYEQYF

D gene: TRBD2
clone size: many
J gene: TRBJ2-3
V gene: TRBV12-3/TRBV12-4
CDR3 DNA: TGTGCCAGCAGTTTCGTCGGGGGGAGCACAGATACGCAGTATTTT
CDR3 protein: CASSFVGGSTDTQYF

D gene: .
clone size: .
J gene: TRBJ2-1
V gene: TRBV19
CDR3 DNA: TGTGCCAGTAGTATTCGACAGTACAATGAGCAGTTCTTC
CDR3 protein: CASSIRQYNEQFF

D gene: .
clone size: few
J gene: TRBJ2-5
V gene: TRBV29-1
CDR3 DNA: TGCAGCGTGCGCGCCGACGGGATCTTAGGGACCCAGTACTTC
CDR3 protein: CSVRADGILGTQYF

D gene: .
clone size: .
J gene: TRBJ2-1
V gene: TRBV29-1
CDR3 DNA: TGCAGCGCAACGGCGAGCGGTGCCTACAATGAGCAGTTCTTC
CDR3 protein: CSATASGAYNEQFF

D gene: TRBD2
clone size: few
J gene: TRBJ2-3
V gene: TRBV27
CDR3 DNA: TGTGCCAGCAGTATAGGGACTAGTGGAATCGATACGCAGTATTTT
CDR3 protein: CASSIGTSGIDTQYF

D gene: .
clone size: .
J gene: TRBJ1-2
V gene: TRBV21-1
CDR3 DNA: TGTGCCACCCCTAAGACAGGGTCGGGTTCTGACTATGGCTACACCTTC
CDR3 protein: CATPKTGSGSDYGYTF

D gene: .
clone size: few
J gene: TRBJ2-3
V gene: TRBV5-5
CDR3 DNA: TGTGCCAGCAGCTACCCGGGGGACACAGATACGCAGTATTTT
CDR3 protein: CASSYPGDTDTQYF

D gene: .
clone size: many
J gene: TRBJ1-1
V gene: TRBV5-1
CDR3 DNA: TGCGCCAGCAGCCGAGCAGGGGTCACGGCGAACACTGAAGCTTTCTTT
CDR3 protein: CASSRAGVTANTEAFF

D gene: .
clone size: .
J gene: TRBJ2-1
V gene: TRBV10-3
CDR3 DNA: TGTGCCATCAGTGAGGGAAAGAATGAGCAGTTCTTC
CDR3 protein: CAISEGKNEQFF

D gene: TRBD1
clone size: .
J gene: TRBJ2-3
V gene: TRBV7-6
CDR3 DNA: TGTGCCAGCAGCTTAGCGAGACAGGGGCCATCTAGCACAGATACGCAGTATTTT
CDR3 protein: CASSLARQGPSSTDTQYF

D gene: .
clone size: many
J gene: TRBJ1-1
V gene: TRBV7-2
CDR3 DNA: TGTGCCAGCAGCTCCCGCATGGGTTATCACACTGAAGCTTTCTTT
CDR3 protein: CASSSRMGYHTEAFF

D gene: .
clone size: few
J gene: TRBJ1-3
V gene: TRBV12-3/TRBV12-4
CDR3 DNA: TGTGCCAGCAGTTTCGCCAGGACTGGAAACACCATATATTTT
CDR3 protein: CASSFARTGNTIYF

D gene: TRBD1
clone size: few
J gene: TRBJ2-5
V gene: TRBV20-1
CDR3 DNA: TGCAGTGCTAAAGGGACAGGGAAAGAGACCCAGTACTTC
CDR3 protein: CSAKGTGKETQYF

D gene: TRBD1
clone size: .
J gene: TRBJ1-2
V gene: TRBV11-2
CDR3 DNA: TGTGCCAGCAGCACTACAGGGGGCGATAACTATGGCTACACCTTC
CDR3 protein: CASSTTGGDNYGYTF

D gene: .
clone size: .
J gene: TRBJ2-1
V gene: TRBV7-8
CDR3 DNA: TGTGCCAGCAGCTTAGGACTATCGAGCTCCTTCAATGAGCAGTTCTTC
CDR3 protein: CASSLGLSSSFNEQFF

D gene: .
clone size: .
J gene: TRBJ2-2
V gene: TRBV15
CDR3 DNA: TGTGCCACCAGCAGAGAGGAGAACGGCCTCGGGGAGCTGTTTTTT
CDR3 protein: CATSREENGLGELFF

D gene: .
clone size: many
J gene: TRBJ2-3
V gene: TRBV11-2
CDR3 DNA: TGTGCCAGCAGCTTACTCGCTTCTGGGGGATGGAGCACAGATACGCAGTATTTT
CDR3 protein: CASSLLASGGWSTDTQYF

D gene: .
clone size: many
J gene: TRBJ2-3
V gene: TRBV24-1
CDR3 DNA: TGTGCCACCAGTGACCCGGGAGAAAAGGGCACAGATACGCAGTATTTT
CDR3 protein: CATSDPGEKGTDTQYF

D gene: TRBD2
clone size: many
J gene: TRBJ2-2
V gene: TRBV29-1
CDR3 DNA: TGCAGCGTTGGCCTAGCGGACTACGCGAACACCGGGGAGCTGTTTTTT
CDR3 protein: CSVGLADYANTGELFF

D gene: .
clone size: many
J gene: TRBJ2-7
V gene: TRBV5-1
CDR3 DNA: TGCGCCAGCAGCTTGCTCGGGGGAGGTTCCTACGAGCAGTACTTC
CDR3 protein: CASSLLGGGSYEQYF

D gene: .
clone size: many
J gene: TRBJ1-2
V gene: TRBV7-2
CDR3 DNA: TGTGCCAGCAGCTCCCGGACGGCAAACTATGGCTACACCTTC
CDR3 protein: CASSSRTANYGYTF

D gene: .
clone size: few
J gene: TRBJ1-1
V gene: TRBV7-8
CDR3 DNA: TGTGCCAGCAGCTTAATCCGGACAAACACTGAAGCTTTCTTT
CDR3 protein: CASSLIRTNTEAFF

D gene: .
clone size: .
J gene: TRBJ2-7
V gene: TRBV6-5
CDR3 DNA: TGTGCCAGCAGTTACTCGAGAGGGTTGGAAGAGCAGTACTTC
CDR3 protein: CASSYSRGLEEQYF

D gene: .
clone size: few
J gene: TRBJ2-2
V gene: TRBV2
CDR3 DNA: TGTGCCAGCAGTGCCTTAGCATTTGGGAACACCGGGGAGCTGTTTTTT
CDR3 protein: CASSALAFGNTGELFF

D gene: .
clone size: many
J gene: TRBJ1-4
V gene: TRBV12-3/TRBV12-4
CDR3 DNA: TGTGCCAGCAGTGTGGACAGTTGGGCAACTAATGAAAAACTGTTTTTT
CDR3 protein: CASSVDSWATNEKLFF

D gene: .
clone size: .
J gene: TRBJ1-5
V gene: TRBV18
CDR3 DNA: TGTGCCAGCTCACCGTTCGGAACAGGGCATCAGCCCCAGCATTTT
CDR3 protein: CASSPFGTGHQPQHF

D gene: .
clone size: many
J gene: TRBJ2-3
V gene: TRBV7-2
CDR3 DNA: TGTGCCAGCAGCTTAACTCGCTGGGGCACAGATACGCAGTATTTT
CDR3 protein: CASSLTRWGTDTQYF

D gene: TRBD1
clone size: many
J gene: TRBJ1-6
V gene: TRBV6-2/TRBV6-3
CDR3 DNA: TGTGCCAGCACAGGGGGTCTTTGGAATTCACCCCTCCACTTT
CDR3 protein: CASTGGLWNSPLHF

D gene: .
clone size: .
J gene: TRBJ1-1
V gene: TRBV14
CDR3 DNA: TGTGCCAGCAGCCACCCCGGGACCGCAACTGAAGCTTTCTTT
CDR3 protein: CASSHPGTATEAFF

D gene: .
clone size: few
J gene: TRBJ2-1
V gene: TRBV20-1
CDR3 DNA: TGCAGTGCTAGTCCAGGGGCATCCCCCAATGAGCAGTTCTTC
CDR3 protein: CSASPGASPNEQFF

D gene: TRBD1
clone size: many
J gene: TRBJ1-5
V gene: TRBV20-1
CDR3 DNA: TGCAGTGCTAAACGGGGGACAGCGATTAATAGCAATCAGCCCCAGCATTTT
CDR3 protein: CSAKRGTAINSNQPQHF

D gene: .
clone size: .
J gene: TRBJ1-2
V gene: TRBV7-8
CDR3 DNA: TGTGCCACCTCCCCCCTCAAGGGCTATGGCTACACCTTC
CDR3 protein: CATSPLKGYGYTF

D gene: TRBD2
clone size: few
J gene: TRBJ2-2
V gene: TRBV4-3
CDR3 DNA: TGCGCCAGCAGCACGGGACTAGCGCTAACCGGGGAGCTGTTTTTT
CDR3 protein: CASSTGLALTGELFF

D gene: .
clone size: .
J gene: TRBJ1-5
V gene: TRBV4-2
CDR3 DNA: TGTGCCAGCAGCCAAGTTCATGATCAGCCCCAGCATTTT
CDR3 protein: CASSQVHDQPQHF

D gene: .
clone size: many
J gene: TRBJ2-3
V gene: TRBV10-3
CDR3 DNA: TGTGCCATCAGTGAGGAGGGGACATTTAGCACAGATACGCAGTATTTT
CDR3 protein: CAISEEGTFSTDTQYF

D gene: .
clone size: few
J gene: TRBJ1-5
V gene: TRBV21-1
CDR3 DNA: TGTGCCAGCAGCATTACAGGGTCCCAGCATTTT
CDR3 protein: CASSITGSQHF

D gene: .
clone size: .
J gene: TRBJ1-6
V gene: TRBV5-1
CDR3 DNA: TGCGCCAGCAGCTTGGGAACGGGGACTCAGAATTCACCCCTCCACTTT
CDR3 protein: CASSLGTGTQNSPLHF

D gene: TRBD2
clone size: .
J gene: TRBJ2-1
V gene: TRBV7-9
CDR3 DNA: TGTGCCAGCATCCAAGCGGGGTACTACAATGAGCAGTTCTTC
CDR3 protein: CASIQAGYYNEQFF

D gene: .
clone size: .
J gene: TRBJ1-5
V gene: TRBV6-1
CDR3 DNA: TGTGCCAGCAGTGAAGCGGTAAAGGGACGACAGCCCCAGCATTTT
CDR3 protein: CASSEAVKGRQPQHF

D gene: .
clone size: few
J gene: TRBJ1-1
V gene: TRBV6-5
CDR3 DNA: TGTGCCAGCAGTTACGCCGCCCGGGGCGGTGAAGCTTTCTTT
CDR3 protein: CASSYAARGGEAFF

D gene: TRBD2
clone size: few
J gene: TRBJ2-1
V gene: TRBV10-3
CDR3 DNA: TGTGCCATCAGTGAAACCCCAACTAGCGGGGCCTACAATGAGCAGTTCTTC
CDR3 protein: CAISETPTSGAYNEQFF

D gene: .
clone size: few
J gene: TRBJ2-5
V gene: TRBV24-1
CDR3 DNA: TGTGCCACCAGTGACCCGAGGGTAGAGACCCAGTACTTC
CDR3 protein: CATSDPRVETQYF